This T cell receptor beta chain derives from a study of naive and memory T cell subsets. Study-level findings and limits: This RNA-based method may be sensitive to activation-related transcript changes.

This clonotype was picked up many times. What it recognizes is unknown. A UMI-containing oligonucleotide was joined by 3' ligation to the TCR cDNA template. Adult healthy volunteers gave 2.5 ml peripheral blood for whole-blood RNA. The CDR3 is 16 amino acids. V was pared by 6 bases and J by 0 bases, with 18 bases between. CDR1 DFQATT and CDR2 SNEGSKA come from the germline V gene (reference sequence). The SP2 primer and nested alpha and beta constant region primers amplified ligated cDNA in four rounds. For blood and skin samples, reverse transcription used TCR alpha and beta constant primers. MiXCR was run by TCRdb on the 5' RACE reads, yielding one entry per CDR3 protein. This sample has approximately 49,000 distinct CDR3 sequences, with 4.7% found just once.

This sequence was found in a female donor in good health. The chain joins TRBV20-1 to TRBJ1-3, with D uncertain. The CDR3 DNA sequence: TGCAGTGCCCGGACTTCAGACGAATTCTCTGGAAACACCATATATTTT. Residues: CSARTSDEFSGNTIYF.